Listed below are T cell receptor beta chains from one sample, sequenced in a study of cytomegalovirus exposure and HLA in healthy donors. Here immunoSEQ multiplex PCR was the method, and the copy in TCRdb shows in-frame clones only, minus some. The data show roughly 130,000 clones, 75% to 85% seen once. Material: PBMCs. The receptor set was obtained from a girl aged 2-10 years in good health and CMV-seronegative. Each CDR3 is given with its conserved first and last residue. Clone size is given for some rows only: seen once, a few or many times, or a class if the clone is expanded.

cdr3_aa,j_call,v_call,clone_size
CASSYSPGMPEAFF,TRBJ1-1,TRBV6-5,-
CACHSGQRRMNTEAFF,TRBJ1-1,TRBV30,-
CASREDSTSYGYTF,TRBJ1-2,TRBV2,once
CAWSEEWGQGSGNTIYF,TRBJ1-3,TRBV30,-
CASRHTVDSNQPQHF,TRBJ1-5,TRBV5-1,-
CASSLANSGRDQETQYF,TRBJ2-5,TRBV7-6,few
CASSFQSGTTEQFF,TRBJ2-1,TRBV11-1,-
CASSLSLGGYEQYF,TRBJ2-7,TRBV9,-
CASSHRGGASGANVLTF,TRBJ2-6,TRBV5-1,-
CASSFPGSDTQYF,TRBJ2-3,TRBV7-9,few
CASSVDRGYNEQFF,TRBJ2-1,TRBV6-1,-
CASEQTNTGELFF,TRBJ2-2,TRBV5-1,-
CASSSPSRDTGELFF,TRBJ2-2,TRBV6-6,-
CAWSGSLYGYTF,TRBJ1-2,TRBV30,-
CASSLVRAKGDEKLFF,TRBJ1-4,TRBV28,-
CASSLSDGEDNEQFF,TRBJ2-1,TRBV27,few
CASGGQVAGGYTF,TRBJ1-2,TRBV7-9,-
CASSKRYSYEQYF,TRBJ2-7,TRBV19,-
CASSFDLQGAGHEQYF,TRBJ2-7,TRBV13,-
CASSPSGLGVGYNYGYTF,TRBJ1-2,TRBV19,-
CASRQRENTITTQYF,TRBJ2-3,TRBV27,-
CASSLSRYEQYF,TRBJ2-7,TRBV7-9,-
CASSYIQGTEAFF,TRBJ1-1,TRBV6-5,few
CASSQDHRVEEQYF,TRBJ2-7,TRBV4-3,-
CASSVITGGNTEAFF,TRBJ1-1,TRBV9,-
CAISVGVQETQYF,TRBJ2-5,TRBV10-3,once
CACGGQGISGNTIYF,TRBJ1-3,TRBV30,-
CASSENRYTGELFF,TRBJ2-2,TRBV10-1,-
CASSMDTRLAKNIQYF,TRBJ2-4,TRBV19,few
CASSTDRGPSYNSPLHF,TRBJ1-6,TRBV27,-
CAIRGDRGSSPGANVLTF,TRBJ2-6,TRBV10-3,-
CASSLESLGGELIRDGNTIYF,TRBJ1-3,TRBV7-8,-
CASSYKFRSSEQYF,TRBJ2-7,TRBV6-5,-
CASTPRRGGPVEQFF,TRBJ2-1,TRBV5-1,-
CATQNWGGAPNEQFF,TRBJ2-1,TRBV27,-
CASGLDLRSGGYTF,TRBJ1-2,TRBV12-5,-
CASSQGTGFFYNEQFF,TRBJ2-1,TRBV4-1,-
CAWSVMGGTNQPQHF,TRBJ1-5,TRBV30,-
CASSFIMGGLFF,TRBJ2-2,TRBV7-9,few
CASSAWTDMEAYEQYF,TRBJ2-7,TRBV7-9,few
CASSLIQGQGYTF,TRBJ1-2,TRBV7-2,-
CASSQDRGQDTEAFF,TRBJ1-1,TRBV5-1,-
CASSSPGTSGNTGELFF,TRBJ2-2,TRBV7-2,-
CATFDRESYEQYF,TRBJ2-7,TRBV6-5,-
CASRRTGRYGYTF,TRBJ1-2,TRBV6-5,-
CASSLLSTGGITEAFF,TRBJ1-1,TRBV7-8,-